The clone carrying this T cell receptor beta chain has only a few counts. Its antigen is as yet unknown. Using its own MiXCR run on the 5' RACE reads, TCRdb lists one record per CDR3 protein. In the table there are about 660,000 distinct CDR3 sequences, around 8.3% of which are singletons. This record comes from a study of identical twins. Study outcomes and limitations: Analyses based on zero insertions could be partly confounded by invariant MAIT and iNKT cells. The study found that models underestimated out-of-frame TCR alpha sharing in monozygotic twins. In cord blood, abundant beta clonotypes had fewer insertions; memory showed no trend.

No donor was unhealthy or non-Caucasian. Germline CDR1 is MDHEN and CDR2 is SYDVKM. The CDR3 is 12 residues long. Trimming stripped 5 bases from V and 7 bases from J, with 11 bases between. These data also featured in a second study, about yellow fever vaccine responses in identical twins.

Sequencing used PBMCs. The chain combines TRBV28 with TRBJ1-2; D gene unclear. The TCR sequence derives from a young woman in good health. In DNA, the CDR3 is TGTGCCAGCAGTATCGGGTCCGTTGGCTACACCTTC. This gives the protein CASSIGSVGYTF.